The T cell receptor (beta chain) described here comes from a study of blood T cell repertoires in COVID-19. Study summary: The study counted Cohort 3 donors as recovered given two negative PCRs, clearance, or symptom resolution. The samples span acute and convalescent COVID-19 from the United States, Italy and Spain.

V lost 1 base to trimming and J lost 1 base, with 8 bases between them. This CDR3 region has 15 residues. Germline loops: CDR1 SGHAT, CDR2 FQNNGV. Recruits, aged roughly 18 to 95 years, lived in 24 US areas. Original processing notes: Nucleated cell counts were estimated from reference gene primer amplification. The method was immunoSEQ multiplex PCR; TCRdb's version includes in-frame clones alone and lacks a portion of them. V, J and clone size are taken as reported in that table, and D and trimming were inferred from the DNA itself. In the table there are approximately 140,000 clones, over 75% of which are singletons.

This rearrangement joins TRBV11-2 to TRBJ2-1; D is unclear. The sample was PBMCs or T cells enriched from blood (not recorded which). This sequence was found in a man aged 45 to 65 in a cohort exposed to, infected with or recovered from COVID-19 (not recorded which). The CDR3 here is CASSLGGWSYNEQFF. CDR3 nucleotides: TGTGCCAGCAGCTTAGGCGGCTGGTCCTACAATGAGCAGTTCTTC.